This entry concerns a single T cell receptor (beta chain). The source of the sample is a study of OX40 agonist ivuxolimab in advanced cancers. Data came from immunoSEQ multiplex PCR; TCRdb stores just in-frame clones and leaves some out. The data contain roughly 7,700 clones, less than 85% of them singletons. This TCR derives from an adult with an advanced solid tumor such as melanoma, head and neck, liver or kidney cancer. The sample in question was CD4+ or CD8+ T cells sorted from blood, obtained in a trial of the OX40 agonist ivuxolimab.

The DNA of the CDR3 is TGTGCCAGCAGCGTAGAGGGACAGGGGGCCTTTGGCTACACCTTC. Translation gives CASSVEGQGAFGYTF. This chain joins TRBV9 and TRBJ1-2; 12 nucleotides match TRBD1. This CDR3 is built from 15 residues. Germline CDR1 and CDR2: SGDLS and YYNGEE. Germline trimming cut 0 bases from V and 7 bases from J; bases unmatched to any gene: 4.